One T cell receptor (beta chain) is described in this entry. This clone was detected only a few times. Its antigen is still unknown. No base-level quality is on record; no much larger clone is a single base apart. This record belongs to a study of beta chain features in type 1 diabetes (dated by TCRdb to 2016 to 2019). In terms of the full investigation: Mean age, gender distribution, total cell number and subset yield were not different between patients and healthy donors. Regulatory and stem cell-like memory subsets were isolated from only 8 patients and roughly eight healthy donors, whereas naive and central memory subsets came from all 30 or so donors. In the study, TCRB repertoires of sorted circulating CD4+ T cell subsets from recently diagnosed type 1 diabetes patients were compared with those of matched healthy donors. A total of just under 110,000,000 sorted cells were examined across all samples, and RNA yield correlated strongly with the number of cells per subset.

All of the isolated RNA was reverse transcribed with the High Capacity cDNA Reverse Transcription Kit, so expressed TCRB transcripts were sequenced. Deep immunoSEQ sequencing was applied to naive, central memory and regulatory T cell samples, giving an average of approximately 3.8 million total reads per sample. After sorted cells were lysed in RLT buffer, RNA was extracted with DNase-treated RNeasy Micro or Mini kits, with the choice depending on cell number. To prevent cross-contamination, each cell subset was processed individually, whereas patient and healthy donor samples were processed jointly. The immunoSEQ multiplex PCR was used to amplify TCRB sequences from cDNA, generating 87-bp fragments that spanned the CDR3 region. The amplicons were sequenced using the Illumina HiSeq platform. Under the source paper's analysis protocol: Synthetic template baselines were used to correct PCR bias computationally, reads within Hamming distance 2 were collapsed, and singletons that could not be merged were discarded. By aligning reads against IMGT, V, D and J genes, CDR3 length, and insertions or deletions at six rearrangement sites were assigned. Within each subset, clonotype counts were normalized to the number of sorted cells before true diversity and Gini coefficients were calculated with the tcR R package. Repertoire sharing was quantified using the overlap coefficient calculated on TCRB nucleotide sequences. TCRdb retrieved this table from immuneACCESS and kept in-frame rearrangements only. Not all clones are present; in checked studies, unresolved V genes account for under half, and no reason is known for the remainder. The DNA was the basis for D and trimming; V, J and clone size are from that table. This sample has more than 150,000 clones in its table, and over 8.5% of those were observed once. Under 2.5% of the sample comes from the top ten.

Each donor gave one peripheral blood draw, averaging approximately 110 mL, which was collected into heparinised tubes. Using a panel that included CD45RO, CCR7, CD25, CD127, CD95 and CD27, naive, central memory, regulatory and stem cell-like memory CD4+ T cells were sorted on a BD FACSAria II. A purity above 98% was achieved for all sorted populations. PBMCs were separated immediately by Lymphoprep density gradient centrifugation and were stained directly, without being cultured. So that batch effects would be minimized, each experiment stained and sorted samples in pairs, pairing one healthy donor with one patient. CDR1 and CDR2, per the germline V gene, are SGDLS and YYNGEE. V loses 1 base at its end and J loses 2 bases; junction bases beyond the gene matches: 0. The CDR3 starts with the cysteine, ends with the phenylalanine, and has 15 residues. Only CDR3 DNA is held: 45 bases, read in frame from base 1.

Paper-wide results and their limitations: PCR may preferentially amplify shorter templates, but because patient and control samples were amplified and corrected together, any resulting skew would affect both groups equally. Because the HLA sub-analyses included only small numbers of individuals, any influence of HLA type on TCRB rearrangement was left unresolved. Naive, central memory and regulatory TCRB repertoires appeared to be more similar among patients than among healthy donors. Fewer insertions and more nucleotide deletions at VDJ recombination sites were observed in patients with type 1 diabetes, implying thymic rearrangement abnormalities. A moderate but significant shortening of TCRB CDR3 length was observed in type 1 diabetes patients in all four CD4+ subsets. Because cDNA was sequenced instead of genomic DNA, highly expressing activated cells could be over-represented, though the groups showed no difference in activation or CD3 levels.

Sequences were obtained from central memory CD4+ T cells from blood. The TCR comes from a man aged 18 to 30 in good health. This sequence uses TRBV9 and TRBJ1-6; TRBD1 fits 7 bases in the junction. Here the CDR3 is given as CASSVTGAYNSPLHF. The nucleotide sequence reads TGTGCCAGCAGCGTAACAGGGGCCTATAATTCACCCCTCCACTTT.